This passage covers 2 T cell receptor beta chains from one sample sequenced in a study of blood T cell repertoires in COVID-19. The method was immunoSEQ multiplex PCR; TCRdb's version includes in-frame clones alone and lacks a portion of them. The data contain over 200,000 clones, 70% to 90% of them singletons. Sequencing was performed on peripheral blood. Receptors were obtained from a young woman who had recovered from COVID-19.

The rearrangement links TRBV27 to TRBJ2-3, with 7 bases that match TRBD1. CDR1 MNHEY and CDR2 SMNVEV come from the germline V gene (reference sequence). The junction had 3 bases not matched to a gene; V was cut back by 4 bases and J by 2 bases. There are 14 residues in the CDR3. Here the CDR3 reads CASSWTGLTDTQYF. The CDR3 DNA reads as TGTGCCAGCAGTTGGACAGGACTCACAGATACGCAGTATTTT.

The J gene is TRBJ1-1, the V gene TRBV18, with 8 bases lining up with TRBD1. CDR1 KGHSH and CDR2 LQKENI come from the germline V gene. The J segment lost 5 bases and the V segment lost 0 bases, leaving 8 bases of the junction unmatched. This CDR3 region has 16 residues. DNA of the CDR3: TGTGCCAGCTCACCACCGAGGACAGGGTCAATAACTGAAGCTTTCTTT. This codes for CASSPPRTGSITEAFF.